Listed below are T cell receptor beta chains from one sample, sequenced in a study of T cell changes during pregnancy in multiple sclerosis. Generated by immunoSEQ multiplex PCR, the TCRdb table keeps only in-frame clones and is missing some. Of some 70,000 clones listed, 85% to 95% are singletons. Material: CD8+ T cells from peripheral blood mononuclear cells, obtained in the third trimester of pregnancy. The origin of the receptors is a female donor in good health, enrolled as a control in a pregnancy study. The CDR3 runs from the conserved cysteine through the conserved F or W. D genes are given only for firm matches. Only part of the rows carry a size: once, few, many, or a class if the clone is expanded.

>-|TRBJ1-1|12|few|TRBV2
TGTGCCAGGCGTGCTATGAACACTGAAGCTTTCTTT
CARRAMNTEAFF
>-|TRBJ1-2|17|-|TRBV15
TGTGCCACCAGCAGAGACTTAAACAGACAGTCTAACTATGGCTACACCTTC
CATSRDLNRQSNYGYTF
>TRBD2|TRBJ2-5|15|-|TRBV6-6
TGTGCCAGCAGTTACGGCGGGGGGACTCAGGAGACCCAGTACTTC
CASSYGGGTQETQYF
>-|TRBJ2-7|13|once|TRBV6-1
TGTGCCAGCGGGCCCCCAGATCGCTACGAGCAGTACTTC
CASGPPDRYEQYF
>TRBD1|TRBJ2-7|15|-|TRBV18
TGTGCCAGCTCAATGCCGGGACAGGGAAACTACGAGCAGTACTTC
CASSMPGQGNYEQYF
>TRBD2|TRBJ2-1|19|once|TRBV10-3
TGTGCCATCAGTGAGTCGGGGGGCGGGGGGCCCCCGAATTACAATGAGCAGTTCTTC
CAISESGGGGPPNYNEQFF
>-|TRBJ1-6|16|-|TRBV7-9
TGTGCCAGCAGCTTAGAATTCGTACAGAGAGGGTCACCCCTCCACTTT
CASSLEFVQRGSPLHF
>-|TRBJ1-5|15|-|TRBV4-3
TGCGCCAGCAGCCAAGGGGGGGATTACAATCAGCCCCAGCATTTT
CASSQGGDYNQPQHF
>-|TRBJ1-1|13|-|TRBV5-6
TGTGCCAGCAGTTTTAACCCGGACACTGAAGCTTTCTTT
CASSFNPDTEAFF
>-|TRBJ2-1|15|-|TRBV7-6
TGTGCCAGCAGCTCCCAGGGGGAGGCCTACAATGAGCAGTTCTTC
CASSSQGEAYNEQFF
>-|TRBJ2-1|15|-|TRBV9
TGTGCCAGCAGCGTAGATCCGAGCTCCTACAATGAGCAGTTCTTC
CASSVDPSSYNEQFF
>TRBD1|TRBJ1-2|14|-|TRBV7-9
TGTGCCAGCAGCCCTCAGGGGGCTCCGTATGGCTACACCTTC
CASSPQGAPYGYTF
>-|TRBJ1-1|15|-|TRBV13
TGTGCCAGCAGCTTCTGGGAACAGGAGAACACTGAAGCTTTCTTT
CASSFWEQENTEAFF
>TRBD2|TRBJ2-3|15|-|TRBV5-1
TGCGCCAGCAGTTTTCTAGCGGACAGCACAGATACGCAGTATTTT
CASSFLADSTDTQYF
>-|TRBJ2-3|15|-|TRBV7-2
TGTGCCAGCAGCTACACAGGGTTTCGAACAGATACGCAGTATTTT
CASSYTGFRTDTQYF
>TRBD1|TRBJ1-1|15|-|TRBV5-1
TGCGCCAGCAGCTTGAGGGGGCAATCGGACACTGAAGCTTTCTTT
CASSLRGQSDTEAFF
>TRBD2|TRBJ2-1|16|-|TRBV5-8
TGTGCCAGCAGCTTTTTAGCGGGGAGGACATACAATGAGCAGTTCTTC
CASSFLAGRTYNEQFF